The T cell receptor beta chain under discussion was sequenced for a study of cytomegalovirus exposure and HLA in healthy donors (dated by TCRdb to about 2017). About the full investigation: An earlier analysis of 587 of the donors reported about 300 Gb of sequence data and 117 million unique TCR beta sequences obtained from 180 million or so T cells. Both class I and class II loci were covered by HLA typing, at four-digit resolution. On average, around 240,000 unique TCR beta nucleotide sequences were sequenced per donor among about 400 genotyped donors of the cohort, with around 19% of those sequences being non-productive. In a later analysis, previously published TCR beta repertoires from about 640 donors were re-analyzed and high-resolution HLA genotyping was added so that TCR occurrence patterns could be studied. The genetic ancestry cluster associated with self-reported Caucasian donors included about 81% of the 398 genotyped donors. Typing coverage differed by locus: A, B, C, DRB1 and DQB1 were typed in roughly 629-630 donors, DQA1 in roughly 500, DPA1 in roughly 590, and DPB1 in 472. Every repertoire in the discovery cohort had been generated on one and the same sequencing platform. An earlier analysis of some 600 of the donors applied high-throughput TCR beta sequencing to assess whether each TCR beta V gene segment acted as functional or pseudogenic. The study combined high-throughput TCR immunosequencing, statistical association of individual TCRs with disease status, and machine learning to predict cytomegalovirus infection status. A later genetic analysis used genome-wide SNP genotypes for about 60% of the roughly 700 donors, treating that subset as a discovery cohort. A separate validation cohort of 100 to 150 different subjects was used in addition to the roughly 670-subject first cohort. Donor age, sex, ethnicity and CMV serostatus were collected together with the repertoire data. Roughly 310 gigabases of sequencing data and approximately 84 million unique TCR sequences were included in an early release covering about 620 HLA-typed donors. Rather than drawing on any new phenotypic data, the later analysis identified candidate immune exposures from TCR beta sequences and the way those sequences occurred across donors. Roughly 5 DR-DQ haplotypes were treated as single units for association and clustering because of strong linkage in the cohort. The study used immunosequencing to profile the T cell repertoires of approximately 650 subjects and linked those repertoires to cytomegalovirus serostatus. The aim of the study was to test whether cataloging public T cell receptors could identify signatures of past pathogen exposure. Paper-wide results and their limitations: Presence/absence analyses assumed roughly uniform sequencing depth across donors, an assumption that may not hold. A later analysis associated 16,951 TCR beta sequences with specific HLA alleles at a false discovery rate of 0.05. Most TCR sequences were seen in very few donors, while some public TCRs were found in many individuals. A group of highly shared sequence variants was considered likely to be a technical artifact of the sequencing pipeline. The study listed 150 to 200 TCR beta chains as associated with cytomegalovirus. In a later analysis, several top co-occurrence clusters were reported to appear linked to parvovirus B19, influenza, CMV and Epstein-Barr virus. The authors suggested that the approach could potentially be generalized to other disease states and immunological phenotypes. For the cohort, immune exposure information was limited to CMV serostatus. Cytomegalovirus status was reported to be diagnosed by the classifier with high specificity and sensitivity in both the original and validation cohorts. Most CMV-associated TCR beta chains appeared to be HLA-restricted in a later analysis, and the HLA associations seemed to be driven largely by CMV exposure. Strong co-occurrence of HLA alleles, especially DR and DQ, made assigning TCR associations to individual alleles difficult. In a later genetic analysis, a missense DCLRE1C variant was associated with V-gene and J-gene trimming of TCR beta chains, and the association was replicated in an independent cohort. A later analysis found that HLA-associated TCR beta chains were more clonally expanded and had lower generation probabilities than equally common non-associated chains. Because counts were too low, about 15 rarely observed V segments, including chromosome 9 orphons, were left out of the earlier analysis of some 640 of the donors. Three of the identified cytomegalovirus-associated TCR beta chains were confirmed in vitro to be specific for cytomegalovirus antigens. In an earlier analysis of fewer than 750 of the donors, most TCR beta V segments were observed in productive rearrangements about 87% or about 30% of the time, broadly matching IMGT annotations. Linkage disequilibrium might explain the correlated functional status among segregating V segments, but an unknown experimental factor could not be excluded. The cohort was sequenced for TCR beta chains only, and without alpha or paired-chain data the features that could be detected were limited. According to a later genetic analysis, donors in an Asian-associated ancestry cluster had fewer N-insertions in productive TCRs than the roughly 670-donor mean. A later analysis found that TCR association rates varied across HLA loci, with DRB1 alleles showing the most associated TCRs and HLA-C alleles the fewest. A further reported finding was that TCR beta sequences accurately predicted the HLA-A and HLA-B alleles for most subjects in the first cohort. HLA typing was unavailable for some donors at each locus, so association tests used only the typed subset.

The cohort consisted of 666 healthy bone marrow donors. Cohort members were all nominally healthy when sampled, although unrecorded immune exposures were likely present. The donor was CMV seronegative and belonged to the group of 350 to 400 seronegative cohort members. Every donor gave a peripheral blood sample, and the peripheral blood mononuclear cells from that sample were used for TCR beta sequencing. Genomic DNA was extracted from the blood cell samples with the Qiagen DNeasy Blood Extraction Kit. The library was generated by the immunoSEQ multiplex PCR assay. For the multiplex PCR, a mixture combining 60 forward primers for TCR Vbeta segments and 13 reverse primers for TCR Jbeta segments was used. Amplification of the CDR3 region of rearranged TCR beta genes was performed with a multiplex PCR assay on genomic DNA. On the Illumina HiSeq System, the amplified TCR beta libraries were sequenced as 87-base-pair reads. On the authors' methods: Across the roughly 670 repertoires, a later analysis counted 75 million to 90 million unique TCR beta chains, 9 million to 14 million of which were shared by at least two donors. Raw reads were error-corrected and collapsed into unique sequences by a nearest-neighbor algorithm in which closely related sequences were merged to remove PCR and sequencing errors. To assign V, D and J gene segments, CDR3 sequences were aligned to IMGT reference sequences. For a sequence to be retained, a match of at least six nucleotides to both a V gene segment and a J gene segment was required. Rearrangements were classified as productive when the CDR3 lacked stop codons and remained in frame with V and J, and all other rearrangements were classified as non-productive. CDR3 was defined according to IMGT convention as the region running from the second conserved V-encoded cysteine to the conserved J-encoded phenylalanine. In an earlier analysis of around 540 of the donors, sequences lacking an unambiguous match to a single V gene segment were excluded. In an earlier analysis of some 590 of the donors, a V segment was called functional when productive rearrangements were above 56.7%, and segregating when the standard deviation between donors exceeded 5%. To diagnose cytomegalovirus status from the catalog of TCR beta chain sequences, a statistical classification framework was built. A later analysis assigned V and J genes by comparing TCR nucleotide sequences with IMGT/GENE-DB human TR gene sequences. In a later analysis, CDR3 sequences and most-parsimonious VDJ recombination scenarios were assigned using the TCRdist pipeline. In a later analysis, each TCR beta chain was defined by its CDR3 amino acid sequence together with its V-gene family, and reads without a unique V-gene family were excluded. A later analysis removed over 500 highly shared, low-generation-probability nucleotide sequences to deal with suspected cross-contamination and a sequencing artifact. In a later analysis, a clonal expansion index for each public chain was calculated from normalized within-repertoire ranks of inferred template counts. A later analysis computed generation probabilities with a VDJ recombination model fitted to out-of-frame rearrangements, and checked the results against IGoR. In a later analysis, TCR-TCR, TCR-HLA and TCR-CMV co-occurrence was scored with hypergeometric tests, and a repertoire-size bias correction was applied to TCR pairs. A later analysis estimated false discovery rates by permuting HLA or CMV assignments 20 times. In a later analysis, co-occurring TCRs were grouped with DBSCAN, and TCRdist sequence similarity was added when clustering was performed within HLA-allele-positive subsets. Repertoires with fewer than 30,000 or more than 120,000 public chains, plus five repertoires with anomalous nucleotide sharing, were excluded from co-occurrence clustering. In TCRdb, the immuneACCESS table is reduced to in-frame sequences with V and J assigned. These tables do not hold every clone; where another copy was compared, an unresolved V gene accounts for under half, and the others remain unexplained. The DNA gave D and trimming, while V, J and clone size come from that table. For this sample the table gives approximately 140,000 clones, of which roughly 80% were detected only once. The leading ten clones occupy roughly 4.6% of the sample.

A note on this clone: The specificity of this receptor is unknown. There are no base qualities to consult, and no much larger clone falls within one base.

The source is a woman aged 50 to 60 in good health and CMV-seronegative. Sequenced sample: PBMCs.

This receptor has the CDR3 CASSSPGQRTYNEQFF. The bases read TGTGCCAGCAGCTCGCCGGGACAGAGAACCTACAATGAGCAGTTCTTC. The chain uses TRBV7-8 and TRBJ2-1, with TRBD1 identical over 7 junction bases. Clipping removes 4 bases from V and 2 bases from J, with 8 as the unmatched junction base count. CDR1 and CDR2 are drawn from the germline V gene: SGHVS, FQNEAQ. From the cysteine up to the phenylalanine, the CDR3 has a length of 16 residues. The read is trimmed to its CDR3 DNA, 48 bases read in frame from base 1.